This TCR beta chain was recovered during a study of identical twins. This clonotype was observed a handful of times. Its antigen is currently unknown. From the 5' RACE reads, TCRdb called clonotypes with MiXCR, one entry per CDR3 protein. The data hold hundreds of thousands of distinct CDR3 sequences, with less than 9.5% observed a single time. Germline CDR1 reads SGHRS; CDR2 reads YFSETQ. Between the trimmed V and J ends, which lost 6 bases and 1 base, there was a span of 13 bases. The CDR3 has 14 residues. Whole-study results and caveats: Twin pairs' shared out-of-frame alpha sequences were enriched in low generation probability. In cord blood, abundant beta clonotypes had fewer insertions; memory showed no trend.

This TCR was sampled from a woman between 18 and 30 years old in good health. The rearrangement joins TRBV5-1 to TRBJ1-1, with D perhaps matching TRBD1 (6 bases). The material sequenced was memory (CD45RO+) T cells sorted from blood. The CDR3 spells CASTISQGNTEAFF. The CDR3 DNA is TGCGCCAGCACCATCTCACAGGGGAACACTGAAGCTTTCTTT. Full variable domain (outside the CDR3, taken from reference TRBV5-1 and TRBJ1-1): KAGVTQTPRYLIKTRGQQVTLSCSPISGHRSVSWYQQTPGQGLQFLFEYFSETQRNKGNFPGRFSGRQFSNSRSEMNVSTLELGDSALYLCASTISQGNTEAFFGQGTRLTVV.